The count of the clone carrying this T cell receptor (beta chain) is one. This sample was included in a study of shared clonotypes between healthy human individuals. Germline V gene lookup returns CDR1 SEHNR and CDR2 FQNEAQ (reference sequence). Trimming at V came to 5 bases and at J to 2 bases, leaving 6 bases not matched to a gene. This CDR3 spans 15 amino acids. Sequencing used immunoSEQ multiplex PCR; TCRdb keeps in-frame clones, though not all of them. The sample records 2,500,000 or so clones, under 95% being singletons. The TCR originated in a man in his late teens or twenties in good health. Some clones in this sample may be carry-over from other donors' samples. The sequenced sample consisted of naive CD4+ T cells from PBMCs. Stated subset: CD45RA+ positively selected. The chain joins TRBV7-9 to TRBJ2-7, with TRBD2 identical over 10 bases. CDR3 in amino acids: CASSLASGSTYEQYF. In DNA form, the CDR3 reads TGTGCCAGCAGCCTTGCTAGCGGGAGTACCTACGAGCAGTACTTC.